The 3 T cell receptor beta chains below all came from one sample that was sequenced in a study of technical replicates of blood from a handful of donors. Generated by immunoSEQ multiplex PCR, the TCRdb table keeps only in-frame clones and is missing some. The sample holds about 81,000 clones, less than 95% seen once. The sample taken for sequencing was T cells isolated from PBMCs. These receptor sequences come from a human donor in good health.

This chain connects TRBV27 to TRBJ2-3; D uncertain. Germline-derived CDR1 and CDR2 are MNHEY and SMNVEV (reference sequence). Deletions cut 5 bases from V and 0 bases from J, with 12 bases between. This CDR3 contains 15 residues. CDR3 DNA sequence: TGTGCCAGCAGTCGGGTTTTTGGAAGCACAGATACGCAGTATTTT. Translation: CASSRVFGSTDTQYF.

The chain has TRBV18 and TRBJ2-3, with D tentatively TRBD1 (6 bases). The V and J ends lost 2 bases and 4 bases respectively, with 13 bases between them. The CDR3 covers 15 residues. In germline, CDR1 is KGHSH, CDR2 LQKENI. The CDR3 is CASSPGQGIPDTQYF. The DNA for the CDR3 is TGTGCCAGCTCACCAGGCCAGGGGATCCCAGATACGCAGTATTTT.

This clone came up a few times. The gene calls are TRBV18 and TRBJ1-1; a possible D gene is TRBD1 (5 bases). The CDR3 runs to 14 residues. Between the trimmed V and J ends, which lost 2 bases and 0 bases, there was a span of 7 bases. CDR1 is KGHSH, CDR2 LQKENI, per germline. CDR3 region: CASSPSGLNTEAFF. DNA of the CDR3: TGTGCCAGCTCACCATCAGGGCTGAACACTGAAGCTTTCTTT.